These T cell receptor beta chains were read from a single sample in a study of blood T cells in healthy people across ages. From the 5' RACE reads, TCRdb called clonotypes with MiXCR, one entry per CDR3 protein. The repertoire holds roughly 700,000 distinct CDR3 sequences, approximately 50% seen once, with about a third in the top ten. The sample was blood. The receptors come from a woman aged 55-75 years in good health. The CDR3 runs from the conserved cysteine through the conserved F or W. The D gene is left open where the match is weak. Clone size appears in some rows only: once, few, many, or a class for an expanded clone.

>TRBV7-2|TRBJ2-7|TRBD2|many
TGTGCCAGCAGCTCATGGACTAGCGCGACCTACGAGCAGTACTTC
CASSSWTSATYEQYF
>TRBV7-6|TRBJ1-4|-|-
TGTGCCAGCAGCTTAGAGGGCTCAAGGTTTGAAAAACTGTTTTTT
CASSLEGSRFEKLFF
>TRBV20-1|TRBJ1-1|-|-
TGCAGTGTCGCACCAGGGGTGAACACTGAAGCTTTCTTT
CSVAPGVNTEAFF
>TRBV24-1|TRBJ2-3|-|-
TGTGCCACCTCAATAGGGGGCACAGATACGCAGTATTTT
CATSIGGTDTQYF
>TRBV7-6|TRBJ2-1|-|-
TGTGCCAGCAGCCCACTAGCTCCATACAATGAGCAGTTCTTC
CASSPLAPYNEQFF
>TRBV28|TRBJ2-1|-|-
TGTGCCAGCAGTTCCAGGATGAGCTCCTACAATGAGCAGTTCTTC
CASSSRMSSYNEQFF
>TRBV11-2|TRBJ1-4|TRBD1|-
TGTGCCAGCAGCACGGGACAGTTACAGTCTAATGAAAAACTGTTTTTT
CASSTGQLQSNEKLFF
>TRBV7-9|TRBJ1-2|-|few
TGTGCCAGTAGGGGGGCAACCTATGGCTACACCTTC
CASRGATYGYTF
>TRBV28|TRBJ2-7|-|few
TGTGCCAGCGAGGAGGGCGAGCAGTACTTC
CASEEGEQYF
>TRBV12-3/TRBV12-4|TRBJ1-2|-|-
TGTGCCAGCAGTTTCGGGGTAGACGGCTACACCTTC
CASSFGVDGYTF
>TRBV28|TRBJ1-6|-|-
TGTGCCAGCAGCGACCCTAATTCACCCCTCCACTTT
CASSDPNSPLHF
>TRBV25-1|TRBJ2-1|TRBD1|-
TGTGCCAGCACCGGACAGGGGGCAGTAAGTCAGTTCTTC
CASTGQGAVSQFF
>TRBV7-3|TRBJ2-1|TRBD2|-
TGTGCCAGCAGCCTCGGACTAGCGATGAACAATGAGCAGTTCTTC
CASSLGLAMNNEQFF
>TRBV7-2|TRBJ2-5|-|few
TGTGCCAGCAGGCGGACGGGACTCCAAGAGACCCAGTACTTC
CASRRTGLQETQYF
>TRBV27|TRBJ2-5|TRBD1|few
TGTGCCAGCAGTCACCGGGACAGACAAGAGACCCAGTACTTC
CASSHRDRQETQYF
>TRBV20-1|TRBJ2-6|-|-
TGCAGTGCTAAACAGATCTCTGGGGCCAACGTCCTGACTTTC
CSAKQISGANVLTF